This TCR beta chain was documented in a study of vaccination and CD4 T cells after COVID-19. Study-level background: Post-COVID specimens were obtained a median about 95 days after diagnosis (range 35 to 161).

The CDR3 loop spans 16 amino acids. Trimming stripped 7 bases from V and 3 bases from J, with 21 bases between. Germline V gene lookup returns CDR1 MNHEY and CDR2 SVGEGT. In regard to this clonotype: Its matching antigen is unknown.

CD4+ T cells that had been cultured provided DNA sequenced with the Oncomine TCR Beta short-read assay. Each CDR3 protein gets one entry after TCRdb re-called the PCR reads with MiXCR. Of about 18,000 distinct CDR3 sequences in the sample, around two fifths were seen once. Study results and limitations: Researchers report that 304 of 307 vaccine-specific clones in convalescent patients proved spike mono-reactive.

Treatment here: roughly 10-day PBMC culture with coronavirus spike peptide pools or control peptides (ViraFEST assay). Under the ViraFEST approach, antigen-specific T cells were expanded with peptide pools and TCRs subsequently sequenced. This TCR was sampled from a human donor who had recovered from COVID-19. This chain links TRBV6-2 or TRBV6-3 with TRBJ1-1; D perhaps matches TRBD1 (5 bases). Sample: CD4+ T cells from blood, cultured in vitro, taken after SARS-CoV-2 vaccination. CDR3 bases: TGTGCCAGCAACCACCCTGGGGCAGGGAGGGACACTGAAGCTTTCTTT. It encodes CASNHPGAGRDTEAFF.